What follows are 9 T cell receptor beta chains derived from one specimen sequenced in a study of T-cell memory formation after mild COVID-19. TCRdb used MiXCR to reprocess the 5' RACE reads, holding one entry per CDR3 protein. The table shows roughly 43,000 distinct CDR3 sequences, with 7.5% to 10% occurring only once. Sequenced input: PBMCs or a T cell subset sorted from them (not recorded which). The receptor source for this set is an adult woman who had mild COVID-19 (a few samples of this study predate the infection). Cell type and time point are not known.

The gene calls are TRBV6-2 or TRBV6-3 and TRBJ1-1; the match to TRBD1 covers 9 bases. V shed 5 bases, J shed 4 bases, and the junction held 11 bases outside the gene matches. CDR3 length equals 16 residues. Germline V gene data show CDR1 as MNHEY and CDR2 as SVGEGT. The CDR3 protein is CASSIAPGQGPTEAFF. CDR3 sequence (DNA): TGTGCCAGCAGTATCGCACCGGGACAGGGTCCCACTGAAGCTTTCTTT.

This clonotype has a count of ten or more. The chain combines TRBV9 with TRBJ2-5, with 15 bases that match TRBD2. The J segment lost 5 bases and the V segment lost 3 bases, leaving 5 bases of the junction unmatched. CDR3 size: 16 residues. In germline, CDR1 is SGDLS, CDR2 YYNGEE. CDR3 in amino acids: CASSGTSGGAVETQYF. In DNA, the CDR3 is TGTGCCAGCAGCGGGACTAGCGGGGGGGCCGTTGAGACCCAGTACTTC.

The sample holds a few counts of this clonotype. The chain has TRBV12-3 or TRBV12-4 and TRBJ2-5, with 10 bases that match TRBD2. Losses at the gene ends were 6 bases for V and 7 bases for J; bases not matched to a gene: 5. This CDR3 has 13 residues. CDR3 protein: CASRAPSGGTQYF. The CDR3 DNA follows: TGTGCCAGCAGAGCTCCTAGCGGGGGGACCCAGTACTTC.

The V gene is TRBV7-9, the J gene TRBJ1-1; 9 nucleotides line up with TRBD1. The CDR3 has 15 amino acids. Germline loops: CDR1 SEHNR, CDR2 FQNEAQ (reference sequence). The ends lost 6 bases at V and 5 bases at J; junction bases unmatched: 10. Here the CDR3 reads CASRATGTGRTEAFF. The CDR3 DNA reads TGTGCCAGCAGAGCCACCGGGACAGGGAGGACTGAAGCTTTCTTT.

The J gene is TRBJ2-2, the V gene TRBV2; a weak D match, TRBD2 (6 bases). V lost 8 bases to trimming and J lost 4 bases, with 20 bases between them. Germline CDR1 reads SNHLY; CDR2 reads FYNNEI. The CDR3 runs to 16 residues. CDR3 protein: CASSPSGLRPTGELFF. CDR3 coding DNA: TGTGCCAGCTCTCCCTCGGGACTCCGACCCACCGGGGAGCTGTTTTTT.

This clonotype was seen a few times. The chain is built from TRBV10-3 and TRBJ2-3; no clear D. The V end lost 8 bases, the J end lost 4 bases, and 22 bases lay between the germline ends. There are 16 residues in the CDR3. The germline gives CDR1 ENHRY, CDR2 SYGVKD. The CDR3 is CAILGKRKGLADTQYF. The CDR3 region has the DNA TGTGCCATCTTAGGGAAGAGAAAGGGATTGGCAGATACGCAGTATTTT.

The table lists this clonotype with a few counts. This chain connects TRBV7-2 to TRBJ2-6; D unclear. Trimming took 5 bases from V and 3 from J, leaving 11 bases between them. The CDR3 length is 15 residues. The germline V gene encodes CDR1 SGHTA and CDR2 FQGNSA. CDR3 nucleotides: TGTGCCAGCAGCCTAGACGGTTTTGGGGCCAACGTCCTGACTTTC. It codes for CASSLDGFGANVLTF.

This clonotype was seen a handful of times. The chain recombines TRBV7-2 with TRBJ1-2; TRBD1 matches at 8 bases. The CDR3 runs to 16 residues. Per the germline V gene, CDR1 is SGHTA and CDR2 is FQGNSA. The V gene end was trimmed by 1 base and the J gene end by 0 bases; junction bases not matched to a gene: 4. Here the CDR3 DNA reads TGTGCCAGCAGCTTAGGGGGACAGGTCCCTAACTATGGCTACACCTTC. Protein sequence: CASSLGGQVPNYGYTF.

The sample holds many counts of this clonotype. This rearrangement joins TRBV6-4 to TRBJ2-2; D is possibly TRBD1 or TRBD2 (6 bases each). V gave up 3 bases and J gave up 7 bases, with 15 bases separating them. Germline CDR1 MRHNA, CDR2 SNTAGT. This CDR3 has 15 amino acids. CDR3 sequence: CASSDRPGANGELFF. The CDR3 DNA reads TGTGCCAGCAGTGATCGCCCGGGGGCCAACGGGGAGCTGTTTTTT.